This is a list of T cell receptor beta chains from one sample in a study of cytomegalovirus exposure and HLA in healthy donors. Method: immunoSEQ multiplex PCR; TCRdb's copy keeps in-frame clones and lacks some. The sample yields about 67,000 clones, roughly 75% seen once. Material for sequencing was PBMCs. The source is a man aged 55-75 years in good health and CMV-seropositive. CDR3s include the opening cysteine and the closing phenylalanine or tryptophan. D genes are given only for firm matches. The size field is filled for only some rows; it gives once, few, many or a size class.

clone_size j_call d_call v_call cdr3_aa cdr3_nt
. TRBJ2-1 TRBD2 TRBV10-2 CASRGGSAGVNEQFF TGCGCCAGCAGAGGCGGGAGCGCCGGGGTCAATGAGCAGTTCTTC
. TRBJ1-1 TRBD1 TRBV10-1 CASSGGQTNTEAFF TGCGCCAGCAGTGGGGGACAGACGAACACTGAAGCTTTCTTT
. TRBJ2-5 . TRBV4-1 CASTQSGLVQETQYF TGCGCCAGCACCCAGAGCGGGCTCGTACAAGAGACCCAGTACTTC
. TRBJ1-5 TRBD1 TRBV6-5 CASSPDRGYQPQHF TGTGCCAGCAGCCCCGACAGGGGGTACCAGCCCCAGCATTTT
. TRBJ2-7 . TRBV14 CASSQVGNSYEQYF TGTGCCAGCAGCCAAGTCGGGAATTCCTACGAGCAGTACTTC
. TRBJ1-1 . TRBV9 CASSSRGNTEAFF TGTGCCAGCAGCTCGCGGGGGAACACTGAAGCTTTCTTT
. TRBJ2-1 TRBD1 TRBV6-4 CASSQQGGGSYNEQFF TGTGCCAGCAGCCAACAGGGGGGTGGCTCCTACAATGAGCAGTTCTTC
. TRBJ1-1 . TRBV2 CASSAQYSNREAFF TGTGCCAGCAGTGCCCAGTACAGCAATCGTGAAGCTTTCTTT
. TRBJ2-3 . TRBV9 CASSVGQVGDTQYF TGTGCCAGCAGCGTAGGGCAGGTTGGAGATACGCAGTATTTT
. TRBJ1-1 TRBD1 TRBV11-3 CASSTSEGDRVRAFF TGTGCCAGCAGCACCTCTGAGGGGGACAGGGTGAGAGCTTTCTTT
. TRBJ2-3 . TRBV7-2 CASSNIVSTQYF TGTGCCAGCAGCAATATAGTCTCGACGCAGTATTTT
few TRBJ2-3 TRBD1 TRBV6-6 CASSSGQGWDTDTQYF TGTGCCAGCAGTTCGGGACAGGGTTGGGACACAGATACGCAGTATTTT
. TRBJ2-3 TRBD2 TRBV10-3 CAITSGKSTDTQYF TGTGCCATCACTAGCGGGAAGAGCACAGATACGCAGTATTTT
. TRBJ2-7 TRBD1 TRBV6-6 CARGDRGNYEQYF TGTGCCAGGGGAGACAGGGGGAACTACGAGCAGTACTTC
. TRBJ1-2 . TRBV7-9 CASSSQGKYGYTF TGTGCCAGCAGCTCACAGGGCAAATATGGCTACACCTTC
. TRBJ2-7 TRBD2 TRBV6-5 CASSYPTSGSYEQYF TGTGCCAGCAGTTACCCGACTAGCGGTTCGTACGAGCAGTACTTC
few TRBJ1-2 TRBD1 TRBV12-5 CASGSTGGYGYTF TGTGCTAGTGGTTCGACAGGGGGCTATGGCTACACCTTC
few TRBJ1-2 . TRBV7-7 CASSFPQEGHGYTF TGTGCTAGCAGCTTCCCGCAGGAGGGCCATGGCTACACCTTC
once TRBJ2-7 TRBD2 TRBV6-5 CASSYGDYRSYEQYF TGTGCCAGCAGTTACGGGGACTACCGCTCCTACGAGCAGTACTTC
. TRBJ1-1 . TRBV7-9 CSSSRHETGNTEAFF TGTTCCAGCAGCCGACACGAAACCGGGAATACTGAAGCTTTCTTT
. TRBJ2-5 . TRBV5-6 CASSLLGGDQETQYF TGTGCCAGCAGCTTATTGGGAGGAGACCAAGAGACCCAGTACTTC
. TRBJ2-3 . TRBV10-3 CAISERLQGGTDTQYF TGTGCCATCAGTGAGCGTTTGCAAGGGGGAACAGATACGCAGTATTTT
. TRBJ1-4 TRBD1 TRBV11-3 CASSAGTGGFLNEKLFF TGTGCCAGCAGCGCTGGGACAGGGGGCTTCCTTAATGAAAAACTGTTTTTT
. TRBJ1-5 . TRBV29-1 CSVAGQYDQPQHF TGCAGCGTTGCCGGACAGTACGATCAGCCCCAGCATTTT
. TRBJ1-5 . TRBV4-1 CASSQGAPGWGNQPQHF TGCGCCAGCAGCCAAGGGGCCCCCGGATGGGGCAATCAGCCCCAGCATTTT
once TRBJ2-2 TRBD1 TRBV7-9 CASSPGGSNTGELFF TGTGCCAGCAGCCCAGGGGGCTCGAACACCGGGGAGCTGTTTTTT
. TRBJ2-1 . TRBV5-1 CASSLTGSAGNEQFF TGCGCCAGCAGCCTTACAGGGTCAGCCGGCAATGAGCAGTTCTTC
once TRBJ2-5 . TRBV19 CASSMQGGETQYF TGTGCCAGTAGTATGCAGGGAGGAGAGACCCAGTACTTC
. TRBJ2-7 TRBD1 TRBV6-5 CASSQWDRGLEQYF TGTGCCAGCAGCCAGTGGGACAGGGGGCTCGAGCAGTACTTC
once TRBJ1-1 TRBD1 TRBV10-3 CAISEGQGVAEAFF TGTGCCATCAGTGAGGGTCAGGGGGTCGCTGAAGCTTTCTTT
. TRBJ1-1 . TRBV7-8 CASSLDREPSNTEAFF TGTGCCAGCAGCTTAGACAGGGAGCCCTCGAACACTGAAGCTTTCTTT
. TRBJ2-1 . TRBV10-1 CASSTSSYNEQFF TGCGCCAGCAGTACTAGCTCCTACAATGAGCAGTTCTTC
. TRBJ1-1 TRBD1 TRBV6-5 CASSPRQGQDTEAFF TGTGCCAGCAGTCCCCGACAGGGTCAGGACACTGAAGCTTTCTTT
. TRBJ2-1 TRBD2 TRBV5-1 CASSLEGAGGYNEQFF TGCGCCAGCAGCTTGGAGGGAGCGGGGGGTTACAATGAGCAGTTCTTC
. TRBJ2-2 TRBD2 TRBV5-1 CASSSGLAGGQAGELFF TGCGCCAGCAGCTCGGGACTAGCGGGAGGGCAGGCCGGGGAGCTGTTTTTT
. TRBJ1-1 TRBD1 TRBV18 CASSKDRFEAFF TGTGCCAGCTCGAAGGACAGGTTTGAAGCTTTCTTT
. TRBJ2-4 TRBD2 TRBV5-4 CASSPGLAGIQYF TGTGCCAGCAGCCCTGGACTAGCGGGCATTCAGTACTTC
few TRBJ2-7 . TRBV11-2 CASSSRGGGEQYF TGTGCCAGCAGCTCACGAGGGGGGGGCGAGCAGTACTTC
. TRBJ2-2 TRBD2 TRBV11-3 CASSPTGLAGSVAGELFF TGTGCCAGCAGCCCTACAGGACTAGCGGGTTCTGTGGCCGGGGAGCTGTTTTTT
. TRBJ2-7 . TRBV19 CASSIAASSYEQYF TGTGCCAGTAGTATTGCGGCTAGCTCCTACGAGCAGTACTTC
. TRBJ2-7 TRBD1 TRBV19 CASSPPLGQGKHEQYF TGTGCCAGTAGTCCACCGTTAGGACAGGGGAAACACGAGCAGTACTTC
. TRBJ1-2 TRBD1 TRBV13 CASSLGGQNYGYTF TGTGCCAGCAGCCTAGGGGGACAGAACTATGGCTACACCTTC
. TRBJ2-5 TRBD2 TRBV7-2 CASSAGLGAGVWETQYF TGTGCCAGCAGCGCTGGTCTTGGAGCGGGGGTGTGGGAGACCCAGTACTTC
. TRBJ1-1 . TRBV4-3 CASSQEQGMNTEAFF TGCGCCAGCAGCCAAGAGCAGGGGATGAACACTGAAGCTTTCTTT
once TRBJ2-5 . TRBV7-6 CASSLGGHQETQYF TGTGCCAGCAGCTTAGGAGGGCACCAAGAGACCCAGTACTTC
. TRBJ2-1 TRBD2 TRBV5-1 CASSSQTSVVVGNEQFF TGCGCCAGCAGCTCCCAGACTAGCGTAGTAGTCGGGAATGAGCAGTTCTTC
few TRBJ1-1 . TRBV5-8 CASRNQGYDTEAFF TGTGCCAGCAGAAATCAGGGGTATGACACTGAAGCTTTCTTT
few TRBJ2-5 TRBD2 TRBV5-1 CASSQWTSGTETQYF TGCGCCAGCAGCCAATGGACTAGCGGGACAGAGACCCAGTACTTC
. TRBJ2-5 . TRBV5-1 CASSLNRAETQYF TGCGCCAGCAGCTTGAACAGGGCAGAGACCCAGTACTTC
. TRBJ1-2 . TRBV10-3 CAISERQALNYGYTF TGTGCCATCAGTGAGAGGCAGGCCCTCAACTATGGCTACACCTTC
. TRBJ2-7 . TRBV5-1 CASSFFSRAYEGGEQYF TGCGCCAGCAGCTTCTTTTCGAGGGCCTACGAAGGAGGGGAGCAGTACTTC
. TRBJ2-7 . TRBV7-2 CASSLEALMPYEQYF TGTGCCAGCAGCTTAGAAGCGCTCATGCCCTACGAGCAGTACTTC
. TRBJ2-1 TRBD2 TRBV4-1 CASSPDLNSGRPPEQFF TGCGCCAGCAGCCCAGATCTAAATAGCGGGAGGCCCCCCGAGCAGTTCTTC
. TRBJ1-1 TRBD1 TRBV6-5 CASSYSDRGRNTEAFF TGTGCCAGCAGTTACTCTGACAGGGGGCGGAACACTGAAGCTTTCTTT